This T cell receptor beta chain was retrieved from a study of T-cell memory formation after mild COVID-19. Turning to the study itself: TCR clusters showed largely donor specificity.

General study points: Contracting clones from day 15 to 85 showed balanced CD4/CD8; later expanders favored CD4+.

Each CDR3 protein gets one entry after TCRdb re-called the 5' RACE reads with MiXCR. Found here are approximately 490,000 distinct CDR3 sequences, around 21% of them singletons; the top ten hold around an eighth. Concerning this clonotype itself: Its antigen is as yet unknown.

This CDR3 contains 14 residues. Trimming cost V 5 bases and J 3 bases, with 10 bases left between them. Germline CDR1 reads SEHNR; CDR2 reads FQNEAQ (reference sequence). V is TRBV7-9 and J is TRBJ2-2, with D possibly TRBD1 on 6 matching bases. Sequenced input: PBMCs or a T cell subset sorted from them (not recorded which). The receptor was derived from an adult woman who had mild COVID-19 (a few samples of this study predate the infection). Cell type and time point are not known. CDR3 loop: CASSEDSYTGELFF. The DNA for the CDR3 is TGTGCCAGCAGCGAGGACAGTTACACCGGGGAGCTGTTTTTT. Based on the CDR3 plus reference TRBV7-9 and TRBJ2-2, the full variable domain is DTGVSQNPRHKITKRGQNVTFRCDPISEHNRLYWYRQTLGQGPEFLTYFQNEAQLEKSRLLSDRFSAERPKGSFSTLEIQRTEQGDSAMYLCASSEDSYTGELFFGEGSRLTVL.